This T cell receptor beta chain was observed in a study of cytomegalovirus exposure and HLA in healthy donors. Germline V CDR1 and CDR2: MNHEY, SVGAGI. V was clipped by 6 bases and J by 1 base, with 16 bases between them. The CDR3 consists of 15 residues. This clone was seen a handful of times. Antigen: not known. The PCR employed 60 Vbeta primers together with 13 Jbeta primers. Profiled with immunoSEQ multiplex PCR; TCRdb holds only in-frame clones, not every one. The sample has 150,000 to 200,000 clones; approximately 80% are singletons. The study's findings and limits: With high specificity and sensitivity, the classifier reportedly diagnosed cytomegalovirus status. V- and J-gene trimming in TCR beta was tied to a missense DCLRE1C variant by an analysis performed later. As a later analysis showed, several of the most significant clusters appeared to be linked to common viral pathogens.

The rearrangement uses TRBV6-5 and TRBJ2-7; a possible D gene is TRBD1 (6 bases). Sequencing was performed on PBMCs. This clonotype was obtained from a woman in her forties in good health and CMV-seronegative. The CDR3 region has the DNA TGTGCCAGCAGCCAAACAGGGTATTCTTCCTACGAGCAGTACTTC. Amino acids: CASSQTGYSSYEQYF.